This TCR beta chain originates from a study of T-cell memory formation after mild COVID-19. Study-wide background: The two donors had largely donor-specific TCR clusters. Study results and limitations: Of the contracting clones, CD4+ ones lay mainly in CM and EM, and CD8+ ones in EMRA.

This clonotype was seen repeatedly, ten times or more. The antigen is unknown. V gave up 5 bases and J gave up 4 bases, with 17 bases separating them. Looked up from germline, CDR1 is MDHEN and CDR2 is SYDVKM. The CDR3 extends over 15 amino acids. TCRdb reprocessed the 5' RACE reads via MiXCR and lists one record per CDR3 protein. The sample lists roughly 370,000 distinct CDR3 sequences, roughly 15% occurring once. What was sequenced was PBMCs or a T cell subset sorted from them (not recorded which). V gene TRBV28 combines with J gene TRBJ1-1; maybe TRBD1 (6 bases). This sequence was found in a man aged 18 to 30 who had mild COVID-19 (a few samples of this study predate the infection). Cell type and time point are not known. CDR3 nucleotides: TGTGCCAGCAGTCCCCCCGGGCAGGGGAGCACTGAAGCTTTCTTT. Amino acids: CASSPPGQGSTEAFF.